Listed below are T cell receptor beta chains from one sample, sequenced in a study of T cells in Graves' hyperthyroidism and ophthalmopathy. TCRdb passed the multiplex PCR reads through MiXCR, listing each CDR3 protein once. The sample contains about 400,000 distinct CDR3 sequences, 15% to 18% of which appear only once. The specimen was blood. The source is a woman younger than 35 with Graves' hyperthyroidism. CDR3s include the opening cysteine and the closing phenylalanine or tryptophan. D genes are given only for firm matches. Rows give clone size only sometimes, using once, few, many, or a class for an expanded clone.

size	V	D	J	DNA	CDR3
many	TRBV27	-	TRBJ1-1	TGTGCCAGCAGTTTTGGGGGACACCCATCAACGGGGGCTTTCTTT	CASSFGGHPSTGAFF
-	TRBV19	-	TRBJ1-1	TGTGCCAGTAGTATGGCCGGGAGCATGGCTTTCTTT	CASSMAGSMAFF
many	TRBV3-1	-	TRBJ1-4	TGTGCCAGCAGCCAAGGTCTCAGGGCATCAAATGAAAAACTGTTTTTT	CASSQGLRASNEKLFF
many	TRBV6-1	-	TRBJ1-1	TGTGCCAGCAGTCCTTTAAAGTTTGCGGCTTTCTTT	CASSPLKFAAFF
many	TRBV2	-	TRBJ2-1	TGTGCCAGCAACCCTCAGCGGAACAATGAGCAGTTCTTC	CASNPQRNNEQFF
few	TRBV6-1	TRBD1	TRBJ1-2	TGTGCCACCTCGAGGGGGCGGGGCTACACCTTC	CATSRGRGYTF
many	TRBV7-2	-	TRBJ1-2	TGTGCCAGCAGCTTATTCCTCAGGGAATTATATGGCTACACCTTC	CASSLFLRELYGYTF
many	TRBV7-8	-	TRBJ1-5	TGTGCCAGCAGCGGCTTCGAAATGGGCAATCAGCCCCAGCATTTT	CASSGFEMGNQPQHF
few	TRBV4-2	-	TRBJ1-4	TGTGCCAGCAGGGGAATTCCGGGAGAAAAACTGTTTTTT	CASRGIPGEKLFF
many	TRBV7-8	TRBD1	TRBJ1-6	TGTGCCAGCGGCCGGGACAGCTATAATTCACCCCTCCACTTT	CASGRDSYNSPLHF
-	TRBV9	-	TRBJ1-2	TGTGCCAGCAGCGCTAGACAGGTGGGGAAAATAAGCTATGGCTACACCTTC	CASSARQVGKISYGYTF
many	TRBV12-3/TRBV12-4	-	TRBJ1-1	TGTGCCAGCACCAAACTGGGGTCAAGCCTCATGAACACTGAAGCTTTCTTT	CASTKLGSSLMNTEAFF
-	TRBV4-1	-	TRBJ2-6	TGCGCCAGCAGCCAAGACGGCAGGGTAATGACCTTTGGGGCCAACGTCCTGACTTTC	CASSQDGRVMTFGANVLTF
many	TRBV12-3/TRBV12-4	TRBD1	TRBJ1-2	TGTGCCAGCAGTCTAACCGCCGGGACAGGGTTCGGTGGCTACACCTTC	CASSLTAGTGFGGYTF
few	TRBV7-9	-	TRBJ2-7	TGTGCCAGCAGCTTAGGGACCTGGGGAGCGCGGGAGCAGTACTTC	CASSLGTWGAREQYF
many	TRBV6-1	-	TRBJ2-5	TGTGCCAGCAGGCCGCAACCCGGGCAGACCCAGTACTTC	CASRPQPGQTQYF
many	TRBV6-2/TRBV6-3	TRBD1	TRBJ2-7	TGTGCCAGCACCTGGACAGGGGGCTCCTACGAGCAGTACTTC	CASTWTGGSYEQYF
few	TRBV9	-	TRBJ2-3	TGTGCCAGCAACGTAGTAGGTGGCTCGCAGTATTTT	CASNVVGGSQYF
many	TRBV12-3/TRBV12-4	-	TRBJ2-3	TGTGCCAGCAGTTTACGCGGGGACAGCCCCGATACGCAGTATTTT	CASSLRGDSPDTQYF
many	TRBV11-2	TRBD1	TRBJ1-1	TGTGCCAGCAGCTCTAGACAGGGGATACGCCTGAACACTGAAGCTTTCTTT	CASSSRQGIRLNTEAFF
many	TRBV3-1	-	TRBJ1-2	TGTGCCAGCAGCCTTGTGGGAGGCGGAGCTGGCTACACCTTC	CASSLVGGGAGYTF
-	TRBV5-1	-	TRBJ1-4	TGCGCCAGCAGCCCGACAGGTCCTTATGAAAAACTGTTTTTT	CASSPTGPYEKLFF
many	TRBV5-1	-	TRBJ1-6	TGCGCCAGCAGCTTGGACGGCAGGACTAATTCACCCCTCCACTTT	CASSLDGRTNSPLHF
many	TRBV6-2/TRBV6-3	-	TRBJ2-7	TGTGCCAGCATCCCACTAGCATCCTTCTACGAGCAGTACTTC	CASIPLASFYEQYF
many	TRBV5-5	TRBD1	TRBJ1-1	TGTGCCAGCAGCCGCGACAGGGTGGTTGCCACTGAAGCTTTCTTT	CASSRDRVVATEAFF
few	TRBV14	TRBD1	TRBJ2-1	TGTGCCAGCAGCCAAGATTCCGGGACAGGGGGCAAAAATGAGCAGTTCTTC	CASSQDSGTGGKNEQFF
many	TRBV7-2	TRBD1	TRBJ1-1	TGTGCCAGCAGCCCCAGGGGGACCCCGAACACTGAAGCTTTCTTT	CASSPRGTPNTEAFF
many	TRBV7-9	-	TRBJ1-1	TGTGCCAGCAGCTCAGTCAGGGTGCTCGGCACTGAAGCTTTCTTT	CASSSVRVLGTEAFF
few	TRBV6-1	-	TRBJ2-3	TGTGCCAGCAGTTCAGGGACTCCGGCCTCTACGCAGTATTTT	CASSSGTPASTQYF
many	TRBV11-2	TRBD1	TRBJ2-1	TGTGCCAGCAGCTTATTAGTGGGGACAGGCCCCGGGTCCTACAATGAGCAGTTCTTC	CASSLLVGTGPGSYNEQFF
-	TRBV6-4	TRBD2	TRBJ2-1	TGTGCCAGCAGTGAAGTTGCGGGACTAGCGAGCCGGCCACTCAATGAGCAGTTCTTC	CASSEVAGLASRPLNEQFF
many	TRBV2	-	TRBJ1-2	TGTGCCAGCAGTGGACAGGCCTATGGCTACACCTTC	CASSGQAYGYTF
many	TRBV6-6	-	TRBJ2-7	TGTGCCAGCAGTTACCCCCGACTGGGAACCTACGAGCAGTACTTC	CASSYPRLGTYEQYF
many	TRBV11-2	TRBD1	TRBJ2-1	TGTGCCAGCAGACTAGGGGGCATTGTCCTCAATGAGCAGTTCTTC	CASRLGGIVLNEQFF
many	TRBV6-5	TRBD2	TRBJ2-2	TGTGCCAGCAGTTACTCTGCGGGGGTATACACCGGGGAGCTGTTTTTT	CASSYSAGVYTGELFF
many	TRBV20-1	TRBD2	TRBJ2-7	TGCAGTGCTAGAGACGGGACTAGCGGGGCCTACGAGCAGTACTTC	CSARDGTSGAYEQYF
few	TRBV7-3	TRBD2	TRBJ2-1	TGTGTCAGCAGCTTAAAGGGACTAGCGGGGTTCAATGAGCAGTTCTTC	CVSSLKGLAGFNEQFF
-	TRBV6-1	TRBD2	TRBJ2-1	TGTGCCAGTAGTGAAAGGGGGACTAGCGGGAAAAGGTACAATGAGCAGTTCTTC	CASSERGTSGKRYNEQFF
-	TRBV5-1	-	TRBJ2-7	TGCGCCAGCAGCCCTTTACTCGGGAGAGCCTCCTACGAGCAGTACTTC	CASSPLLGRASYEQYF
many	TRBV6-1	TRBD1	TRBJ1-1	TGTGCCAGCAGATTCGGACAGGCCGAAGCTTTCTTT	CASRFGQAEAFF
many	TRBV2	-	TRBJ1-6	TGTGCCAGCAGTGCACGAGGGGTTGATTCACCCCTCCACTTT	CASSARGVDSPLHF
many	TRBV24-1	-	TRBJ2-1	TGTGCCACCAAGGGGTCGGGGCTCAATGAGCAGTTCTTC	CATKGSGLNEQFF
many	TRBV3-1	-	TRBJ2-7	TGTGCCAGCAGCCAGACCACTGTTTCCTACGAGCAGTACTTC	CASSQTTVSYEQYF
many	TRBV2	TRBD1	TRBJ1-5	TGTGCCAGCCGGACAGGGACTCATCAGCCCCAGCATTTT	CASRTGTHQPQHF
many	TRBV28	-	TRBJ2-3	TGTGCCAGCAGTTTATTAAGCTATCGGGAGCGTGGCACAGATACGCAGTATTTT	CASSLLSYRERGTDTQYF
-	TRBV19	-	TRBJ1-2	TGTGCCAGTAGTAACCGATTTGGGGGGATCGATGGCTACACCTTC	CASSNRFGGIDGYTF
-	TRBV14	TRBD2	TRBJ2-7	TGTGCCAGCAGCGCCATAATGTCCGGGACTAGCGGGATCCCCAACTACGAGCAGTACTTC	CASSAIMSGTSGIPNYEQYF
few	TRBV9	-	TRBJ2-3	TGTGCCAGCAGCGTTGGGGACACTTACACAGATACGCAGTATTTT	CASSVGDTYTDTQYF
many	TRBV3-1	TRBD1	TRBJ1-2	TGTGCCAGCAACCAGGGGGAATACGGCGCCTATGGCTACACCTTC	CASNQGEYGAYGYTF
many	TRBV7-3	-	TRBJ2-6	TGTGCCAGCAGCTTAGGGGGGACGATGGCCGGGGCCAACGTCCTGACTTTC	CASSLGGTMAGANVLTF
-	TRBV9	-	TRBJ1-2	TGTGCCTGCAGCCATGAGAGGGACGGCTACACCTTC	CACSHERDGYTF
many	TRBV20-1	-	TRBJ1-1	TGCAGTGCTAGAGGACAGGTTGACACTGAAGCTTTCTTT	CSARGQVDTEAFF
-	TRBV29-1	TRBD2	TRBJ2-1	TGCAGCGTTGAAGGGTCTAGCGGGAGGGGGGGGAGCTCCTACAATGAGCAGTTCTTC	CSVEGSSGRGGSSYNEQFF
few	TRBV12-3/TRBV12-4	-	TRBJ2-6	TGTGCCAGCAGGAACCGGGTTGGGGCCAACGTCCTGACTTTC	CASRNRVGANVLTF
few	TRBV6-1	TRBD1	TRBJ1-5	TGTGCCAGCATCGCAGGGGGCCGAGATCAGCCCCAGCATTTT	CASIAGGRDQPQHF
-	TRBV11-2	-	TRBJ2-1	TGTGCCAGCAGCTTAGGGGTTCGAGTTAGCTCCTACAATGAGCAGTTCTTC	CASSLGVRVSSYNEQFF
few	TRBV19	-	TRBJ1-1	TGTGCCAGTAGTATCCTCTCCGGGGGGGAGAACACTGAAGCTTTCTTT	CASSILSGGENTEAFF
-	TRBV20-1	TRBD1	TRBJ1-2	TGCAGTGCTAGAGAACGGACAGGGGGCTATGGCTACACCTTC	CSARERTGGYGYTF
many	TRBV10-3	TRBD2	TRBJ2-1	TGTGCCATCAGTGGGACTAGCGGGATGTCTCTGAGTGATGAGCAGTTCTTC	CAISGTSGMSLSDEQFF
-	TRBV5-1	-	TRBJ1-4	TGCGCCAGCAGCTTGGCCTTGGGTTTGGGGTCTAATGAAAAACTGTTTTTT	CASSLALGLGSNEKLFF